This T cell receptor (beta chain) was identified in a study of identical twins. Points on this clonotype: Its antigen is not identified.

The CDR3 is 15 residues long. Germline V CDR1 and CDR2: SGHTA, FQGNSA. V was clipped by 5 bases and J by 6 bases, with 16 bases between them. Addition of a universal primer site occurred through template switching, and cDNA carried unique molecular identifiers. TCRdb reprocessed the 5' RACE reads via MiXCR and lists one record per CDR3 protein. The sample shows some 500,000 distinct CDR3 sequences, more than 13% of them seen only once. Findings and caveats of the study: Because invariant MAIT and iNKT cells could be present, zero-insertion analyses could be partly confounded.

The same data also went into a second study, on yellow fever vaccine responses in identical twins. Per that study: Among the twins, the vaccine T cell response reportedly seemed partly convergent and partly personalized.

The rearrangement links TRBV7-2 to TRBJ2-2, with D perhaps TRBD2 (5 bases). Sequences were obtained from CD4+ T cells sorted from blood. This TCR was recovered from a woman aged 18 to 35 in good health. This CDR3 is CASSPPGYSSGELFF. DNA of the CDR3: TGTGCCAGCAGCCCTCCGGGGTACTCCTCCGGGGAGCTGTTTTTT.